This entry lists 29 T cell receptor beta chains sequenced from one sample in a study of identical twins. TCRdb analysed the 5' RACE reads with MiXCR anew, one entry per CDR3 protein. The sample consists of 200,000 to 300,000 distinct CDR3 sequences, over 9.5% of them appearing once. What was sequenced was memory T cells sorted from blood. The receptors shown here come from a man aged 50 to 60 in good health.

This chain links TRBV5-1 with TRBJ2-7; the D gene is possibly TRBD2 (5 bases). Trimming stripped 2 bases from V and 4 bases from J, with 16 bases between. The CDR3 covers 15 residues. Germline V gene sequence: CDR1 SGHRS, CDR2 YFSETQ. In DNA form, the CDR3 reads TGCGCCAGCAGCTTTTTGAGGGCCCCTGGGTACGAGCAGTACTTC. Translation gives CASSFLRAPGYEQYF.

This clonotype appeared many times. The chain recombines TRBV5-1 with TRBJ2-7; 9 positions match TRBD2. Trimming took 5 bases from V and 6 from J; bases not matched to a gene: 9. Germline CDR1 SGHRS, CDR2 YFSETQ. The CDR3 is made up of 14 amino acids. CDR3: CASSYSGREGEQYF. Written as DNA, the CDR3 is TGCGCCAGCAGTTATAGCGGGAGAGAAGGCGAGCAGTACTTC. The full variable domain, with the rest looked up from reference TRBV5-1 and TRBJ2-7, is KAGVTQTPRYLIKTRGQQVTLSCSPISGHRSVSWYQQTPGQGLQFLFEYFSETQRNKGNFPGRFSGRQFSNSRSEMNVSTLELGDSALYLCASSYSGREGEQYFGPGTRLTVT.

The J gene is TRBJ2-5, the V gene TRBV5-1; D gene uncertain. Trimming left V 4 bases short and J 5 bases short, with 15 bases between. Germline-derived CDR1 and CDR2 are SGHRS and YFSETQ. The CDR3 is made up of 14 amino acids. The CDR3 sequence is CASSAPGRTETQYF. The DNA of the CDR3 is TGCGCCAGCAGCGCGCCGGGTCGTACGGAGACCCAGTACTTC.

This clonotype came up many times. The gene calls are TRBV12-3 or TRBV12-4 and TRBJ2-5; maybe TRBD1 (6 bases). V was pared by 3 bases and J by 3 bases, with 11 bases between. The CDR3 contains 14 residues. As DNA, the CDR3 is TGTGCCAGCAGTTTGAGGCGGACAGAAGAGACCCAGTACTTC. Amino acid sequence: CASSLRRTEETQYF.

The table lists this clonotype with many counts. The chain joins TRBV20-1 to TRBJ2-5; D unresolved. There are 14 residues in the CDR3. Looked up from germline, CDR1 is DFQATT and CDR2 is SNEGSKA (reference sequence). V dropped 2 bases and J dropped 2 bases, with 12 bases sitting between them. CDR3 protein: CSARQILGQETQYF. CDR3 bases: TGCAGTGCTAGACAGATCTTGGGGCAAGAGACCCAGTACTTC.

CDR3 sequence (DNA): TGTGCCAGCAGCTTGGTGGCGGGAGTTGGTCTTGAGCAGTTCTTC. It encodes CASSLVAGVGLEQFF. This sequence joins TRBV5-6 and TRBJ2-1; TRBD2 matches at 7 bases. V was pared by 0 bases and J by 9 bases, with 9 bases of the junction left unmatched. Germline lookup yields CDR1 SGHDT and CDR2 YYEEEE. CDR3 size: 15 residues.

In this sample, this clonotype turned up a few times. The chain uses TRBV5-1 and TRBJ1-3; no clear D. The CDR3 is 15 residues long. Germline lookup yields CDR1 SGHRS and CDR2 YFSETQ. The V gene lost 0 bases and the J gene lost 0 bases, with 7 bases spanning the gap. The CDR3 region is CASSLGGISGNTIYF. As DNA, the CDR3 is TGCGCCAGCAGCTTGGGAGGGATCTCTGGAAACACCATATATTTT.

The chain recombines TRBV7-2 with TRBJ1-1; D gene uncertain. V gave up 3 bases and J gave up 7 bases, with 12 bases separating them. The CDR3 totals 13 residues. The V gene's germline CDR1 is SGHTA and CDR2 FQGNSA. CDR3: CASSLGGKGEAFF. The CDR3 coding sequence is TGTGCCAGCAGCTTGGGTGGAAAGGGTGAAGCTTTCTTT.

This clonotype was picked up a small number of times. The chain uses TRBV20-1 and TRBJ2-7; TRBD1 matches at 9 bases. V dropped 5 bases and J dropped 3; count of bases not matched to a gene: 2. CDR3 length equals 12 residues. Germline V gene lookup returns CDR1 DFQATT and CDR2 SNEGSKA (reference sequence). The CDR3 sequence is CSAWDRDYEQYF. Written as DNA, the CDR3 is TGCAGTGCTTGGGACAGGGACTACGAGCAGTACTTC.

The V gene is TRBV4-3, the J gene TRBJ2-1; no reliable D call. The CDR3 length is 15 residues. The germline V and J ends were trimmed by 1 base and 4 bases, with 11 bases remaining between them. Germline V gene data show CDR1 as LGHNA and CDR2 as YSLEER. DNA for the CDR3: TGCGCCAGCAGCCAAGGATCAGAGAGGTACAATGAGCAGTTCTTC. It yields the protein CASSQGSERYNEQFF.

This clonotype was picked up many times. CDR3 sequence reads: CASSLTGGLGGYTF. The CDR3 DNA sequence: TGTGCCAGCAGTTTGACAGGGGGCCTAGGTGGCTACACCTTC. V usage is TRBV12-3 or TRBV12-4 and J usage is TRBJ1-2; TRBD1 agrees at 10 bases. The CDR3 extends over 14 amino acids. The trim removed 3 bases at V and 7 bases at J, leaving 5 bases unmatched.

This clonotype was found a few times. The J gene is TRBJ2-7, the V gene TRBV6-1; D may be TRBD1 (5 bases). The CDR3 contains 13 residues. Germline-derived CDR1 and CDR2 are MNHNS and SASEGT. The V and J ends lost 8 bases and 4 bases respectively, with 15 bases between them. CDR3 sequence (DNA): TGTGCCAGCGCTGGAAGAAAGGGGTACGAGCAGTACTTC. Translating it yields CASAGRKGYEQYF.

This clonotype was observed many times. The J gene is TRBJ2-1, the V gene TRBV6-2 or TRBV6-3; 12 bases are shared with TRBD2. Per germline, CDR1 MNHEY and CDR2 SVGEGT. CDR3 length: 14 amino acids. V lost 6 bases to trimming and J lost 5 bases; unmatched junction nucleotides: 2. CDR3 nucleotide sequence: TGTGCCAGCAGGTGGACTAGCGGGAACAATGAGCAGTTCTTC. Protein product: CASRWTSGNNEQFF.

Turning to this clonotype: A much larger clonotype is one base distant, so this may be a read error. The V and J genes are TRBV5-6 and TRBJ2-2; D call uncertain. Germline V CDR1 and CDR2: SGHDT, YYEEEE. The CDR3 is 12 amino acids. The CDR3 sequence: CTSSSLPGELFF. The CDR3 DNA follows: TGTACCAGCAGCTCGTTGCCCGGGGAGCTGTTTTTT.

In this sample, this clonotype turned up many times. The V gene is TRBV28, the J gene TRBJ2-2; D is uncertain. V was shortened by 6 bases and J by 4 bases, with 18 bases between the two germline ends. The CDR3 is 16 amino acids. Germline V gene sequence: CDR1 MDHEN, CDR2 SYDVKM. The CDR3 DNA is TGTGCCAGCAGCCCCGGGCAAGGCTGGGGCACCGGGGAGCTGTTTTTT. It yields the protein CASSPGQGWGTGELFF.

A word on this clonotype: Given a much more abundant clone one base away, this may be a read error. The J gene is TRBJ2-3, the V gene TRBV7-2; D might be TRBD1 (7 bases). CDR1 and CDR2 from the germline V gene are SGHTA and FQGNSA. This CDR3 has 15 residues. CDR3 bases: TGTGCCAGCAGCCTGGCGGGGACAGCCACAGATTCGCAGTATTTT. The encoded protein is CASSLAGTATDSQYF.

In this sample, this clonotype turned up a few times. The rearrangement uses TRBV7-2 and TRBJ2-5, with D possibly TRBD2 on 6 matching bases. Trimming removed 3 bases at V and 5 bases at J, with 19 bases between. CDR3 size: 16 residues. Germline V gives CDR1 SGHTA, CDR2 FQGNSA. As DNA, the CDR3 is TGTGCCAGCAGCTTCCGAACATCATCTAGCGCGGAGACCCAGTACTTC. This codes for CASSFRTSSSAETQYF.

V and J are TRBV25-1 and TRBJ2-2; D not certain. With 4 bases removed from V and 3 bases from J, the gap between germline ends came to 12 bases. From germline, CDR1 is MGHDK and CDR2 SYGVNS. The CDR3 has 15 amino acids. CDR3 DNA sequence: TGTGCCAGCAGTGCCTACCAGGCGCACACCGGGGAGCTGTTTTTT. It codes for CASSAYQAHTGELFF.

The V call is TRBV12-3 or TRBV12-4, the J call TRBJ1-2; TRBD1 matches at 7 bases. Trimming took 6 bases from V and 0 from J; bases not matched to a gene: 4. The CDR3 loop spans 14 amino acids. CDR3 loop: CASSPTGTNYGYTF. The CDR3 DNA reads as TGTGCCAGCAGCCCGACAGGGACTAACTATGGCTACACCTTC.

This clonotype was detected many times. This chain links TRBV7-9 with TRBJ2-7; unclear D gene. The CDR3 covers 14 residues. Germline V CDR1 and CDR2: SEHNR, FQNEAQ (reference sequence). The V gene lost 5 bases and the J gene lost 0 bases, with 11 bases spanning the gap. CDR3 nucleotides: TGTGCCAGCAGCCCGCGGCTCAGCTCCTACGAGCAGTACTTC. Its protein product is CASSPRLSSYEQYF.

The V and J genes are TRBV6-1 and TRBJ2-7; D not certain. The V end was cut by 5 bases, the J end by 2 bases, with 19 bases between. The CDR3 is made up of 16 amino acids. CDR1 is MNHNS and CDR2 is SASEGT in the germline V gene. CDR3 protein: CASSMWTHWSTYEQYF. The CDR3 DNA is TGTGCCAGCAGTATGTGGACCCACTGGAGCACCTACGAGCAGTACTTC.

On this clonotype: This clone may be a read error of a much larger clone one base away. The rearrangement uses TRBV3-1 and TRBJ1-1, with D unresolved. This CDR3 contains 12 residues. The V and J ends lost 5 bases and 11 bases respectively, with 15 bases between them. Germline assignment: CDR1 LGHDT and CDR2 YNNKEL (reference sequence). CDR3 region: CASSSVGIVAFF. The CDR3 DNA follows: TGTGCCAGCAGCTCCGTGGGGATCGTGGCTTTCTTT.

At least ten counts were recorded for this clonotype. The chain uses TRBV7-2 and TRBJ2-1; 12 nucleotides align to TRBD2. CDR1 and CDR2 (germline): SGHTA, FQGNSA. V lost 3 bases to trimming and J lost 10 bases; unmatched junction nucleotides: 7. This CDR3 region has 15 residues. CDR3 nucleotides: TGTGCCAGCAGCTTGTCTAGCGGGAGGGCCGGGGAGCAGTTCTTC. Translation: CASSLSSGRAGEQFF.

The chain combines TRBV18 with TRBJ2-3; 11 bases line up with TRBD2. After removal of 0 bases from V and 9 bases from J, the junction contained 8 bases not matched to a gene. The CDR3 length is 16 residues. Germline V gene lookup returns CDR1 KGHSH and CDR2 LQKENI. CDR3 sequence reads: CASSPPTSGSGGTQYF. Here the CDR3 DNA reads TGTGCCAGCTCACCACCAACTAGCGGGAGCGGTGGGACGCAGTATTTT.

In its sample, this clonotype was seen many times. The chain links TRBV27 to TRBJ1-4, with TRBD1 as a possible D gene (6 bases). The CDR3 loop spans 15 amino acids. The V gene's germline CDR1 is MNHEY and CDR2 SMNVEV (reference sequence). Trimming removed 6 bases from V and 5 bases from J, with 16 bases in between. CDR3 DNA sequence: TGTGCCAGCAGGGGCTCAGGGGCCCTAAATGAAAAACTGTTTTTT. This gives the protein CASRGSGALNEKLFF.

The J gene is TRBJ1-6, the V gene TRBV20-1; a possible D gene is TRBD1 (5 bases). CDR1 is DFQATT and CDR2 is SNEGSKA in the germline V gene (reference sequence). This CDR3 is 15 amino acids long. V was cut by 6 bases and J by 6 bases, with 18 bases left in between. The CDR3 sequence is CSADGREISNSPLHF. CDR3 coding DNA: TGCAGTGCCGACGGCAGGGAGATTAGTAATTCACCCCTCCACTTT.

The table lists this clonotype with many counts. The V call is TRBV20-1, the J call TRBJ1-2; the match to TRBD1 covers 10 bases. J gave up 4 bases and V 6 bases, and 5 bases lay outside the gene matches. The CDR3 runs 13 residues. Germline values: CDR1 DFQATT, CDR2 SNEGSKA (reference sequence). CDR3 nucleotides: TGCAGTGCGGAGGACAGGGGGGGCTATGGCTACACCTTC. The encoded protein is CSAEDRGGYGYTF.

As regards this clonotype: This sequence may be a read error, since a much larger clone differs from it by one base. The CDR3 loop is CASSPWGVPTNEQFF. The CDR3 nucleotides read TGTGCCAGCAGCCCCTGGGGGGTCCCTACCAATGAGCAGTTCTTC. This chain connects TRBV5-6 to TRBJ2-1; D may be TRBD2 (6 bases). Trimming took off 4 bases at V and 6 bases at J, with 17 bases between the two ends. This CDR3 is built from 15 residues. Germline V gene lookup returns CDR1 SGHDT and CDR2 YYEEEE.

At least ten counts were recorded for this clonotype. V and J are TRBV7-2 and TRBJ2-7, with D perhaps matching TRBD2 (6 bases). CDR1 and CDR2 (germline): SGHTA, FQGNSA. V lost 2 bases to trimming and J lost 2 bases, with 7 bases between them. The length of the CDR3 is 13 residues. The CDR3 nucleotides read TGTGCCAGCAGCTTACCGGGAGCCTACGAGCAGTACTTC. It codes for CASSLPGAYEQYF.